This record looks at one T cell receptor (beta chain) sequence and its context. Its antigen is currently unknown. The entry originates in a study of PD-L1 blockade in urothelial cancer. The wider study: Analyses were performed on blood at 3 weeks after treatment start (the second dose) and at 6 weeks. The median number of T cells present in blood samples was roughly 130,000. General observations from the study: Clonality of blood TCR below the median before treatment predicted better survival. Greater 3-week expansion of tumor-associated blood clones was recorded for durable-benefit patients.

Germline CDR1 and CDR2: WSHSY and SAAADI. V shed 0 bases, J shed 3 bases, and the junction held 4 bases outside the gene matches. The CDR3 totals 16 residues. Sequencing used immunoSEQ multiplex PCR; TCRdb keeps in-frame clones, though not all of them. In the table there are about 76,000 clones, about 90% of which are singletons. The time point was: pretreatment peripheral blood. The receptor was derived from a man aged 65 to 85 with urothelial cancer. The starting material was PBMCs, obtained around atezolizumab (anti-PD-L1) treatment. J is TRBJ1-3 and V is TRBV10-2; 8 bases align to TRBD1. The CDR3 spells CASSESGTGGGNTIYF. CDR3 bases: TGCGCCAGCAGTGAGTCCGGGACAGGTGGTGGAAACACCATATATTTT.